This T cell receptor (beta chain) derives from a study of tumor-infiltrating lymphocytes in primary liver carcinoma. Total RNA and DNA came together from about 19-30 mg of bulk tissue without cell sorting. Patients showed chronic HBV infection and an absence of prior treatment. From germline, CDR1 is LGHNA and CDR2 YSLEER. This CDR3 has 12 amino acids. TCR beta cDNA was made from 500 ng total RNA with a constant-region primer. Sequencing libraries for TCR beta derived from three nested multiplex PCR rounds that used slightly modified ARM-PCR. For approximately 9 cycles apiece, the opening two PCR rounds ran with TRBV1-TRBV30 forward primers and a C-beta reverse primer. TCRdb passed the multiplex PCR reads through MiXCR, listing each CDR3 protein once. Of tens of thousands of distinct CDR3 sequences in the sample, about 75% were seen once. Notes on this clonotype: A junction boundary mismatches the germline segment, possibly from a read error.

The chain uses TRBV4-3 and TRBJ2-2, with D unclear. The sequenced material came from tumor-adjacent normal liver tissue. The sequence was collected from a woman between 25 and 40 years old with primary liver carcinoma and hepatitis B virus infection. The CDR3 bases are TGTGTCAGCAGACTTGGCATCGGGGAGCTGTTTTTT. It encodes CVSRLGIGELFF.